These 16 T cell receptor beta chains share one sample of origin, sequenced in a study of beta chain features in type 1 diabetes. Of the isolated RNA, all was reverse transcribed, and so the sequenced material was expressed TCRB transcripts. Profiled with immunoSEQ multiplex PCR; TCRdb holds only in-frame clones, not every one. The data hold 450,000 to 600,000 clones, with approximately 30% observed a single time. The sample consisted of naive CD4+ T cells from blood. These TCRs come from a man aged 18 to 35 in good health.

This clone came up a few times. The chain links TRBV27 to TRBJ2-3, with 10 bases fitting TRBD2. With V trimmed by 8 bases and J by 7 bases, 18 bases remained unmatched. This CDR3 is built from 17 residues. The V gene's germline CDR1 is MNHEY and CDR2 SMNVEV (reference sequence). The chain's CDR3 is CASSTRGSSGSYNTQYF. The CDR3 DNA is TGTGCCAGCTCCACACGGGGCTCTAGCGGGAGTTATAATACGCAGTATTTT.

This chain joins TRBV29-1 and TRBJ2-5; TRBD1 agrees at 9 bases. V gave up 5 bases and J gave up 4 bases; unmatched junction bases: 2. From germline, CDR1 is SQVTM and CDR2 ANQGSEA. The CDR3 is 12 amino acids. CDR3 loop: CSVKDRGETQYF. The DNA for the CDR3 is TGCAGCGTTAAGGACAGGGGAGAGACCCAGTACTTC.

The chain links TRBV9 to TRBJ2-7; 8 nucleotides line up with TRBD1. The ends lost 4 bases at V and 3 bases at J; junction bases unmatched: 9. The CDR3 is 15 amino acids. CDR1 is SGDLS and CDR2 is YYNGEE in the germline V gene. CDR3 loop: CASSPRTGSYYEQYF. The CDR3 DNA follows: TGTGCCAGCAGCCCCCGGACAGGGTCTTACTACGAGCAGTACTTC.

The rearrangement links TRBV9 to TRBJ2-1, with D possibly called TRBD1 or TRBD2 (5 bases each). Trimming took 3 bases from V and 13 from J, leaving 11 bases between them. Germline CDR1 reads SGDLS; CDR2 reads YYNGEE. The CDR3 totals 11 residues. Here the CDR3 DNA reads TGTGCCAGCAGCGAATCCGGGACCCAGTTCTTC. Its protein is CASSESGTQFF.

This chain links TRBV29-1 with TRBJ2-7; D remains unclear. The CDR3 is made up of 11 amino acids. With 4 bases removed from V and 2 bases from J, the gap between germline ends came to 6 bases. Germline-derived CDR1 and CDR2 are SQVTM and ANQGSEA. CDR3 bases: TGCAGCGTTGCTGTCGCCTACGAGCAGTACTTC. It specifies CSVAVAYEQYF.

This chain joins TRBV14 and TRBJ1-1; D remains ambiguous. V lost 4 bases and J 0 bases, leaving 6 bases between the germline ends. Germline CDR1 is SGHDN and CDR2 is FVKESK. There are 13 residues in the CDR3. CDR3 nucleotide sequence: TGTGCCAGCAGCCTCGGTTTGAACACTGAAGCTTTCTTT. Amino acids: CASSLGLNTEAFF.

The sample holds a few counts of this clone. The chain carries TRBV28 and TRBJ1-1, with TRBD1 matching 7 bases. Germline trimming cut 2 bases from V and 9 bases from J; bases unmatched to any gene: 9. The CDR3 contains 14 residues. Germline lookup yields CDR1 MDHEN and CDR2 SYDVKM. The CDR3 bases are TGTGCCAGCAGTTTAGGACAGGCCGCGGTCAAAGCTTTCTTT. This gives the protein CASSLGQAAVKAFF.

This chain connects TRBV27 to TRBJ2-7, with D perhaps matching TRBD2 (5 bases). The CDR3 consists of 13 residues. Germline V lookup: CDR1 MNHEY, CDR2 SMNVEV (reference sequence). Trimming took off 6 bases at V and 1 base at J, with 10 bases between the two ends. CDR3 loop: CASRRSGSYEQYF. The DNA of the CDR3 is TGTGCCAGCAGGAGAAGCGGATCCTACGAGCAGTACTTC.

Details on this clone: One junction end does not reproduce the germline sequence, and a read error may be involved. This chain links TRBV7-3 with TRBJ1-2; perhaps TRBD1 as D (5 bases). The germline V gene encodes CDR1 SGHTA and CDR2 FQGTGA. The CDR3 has 15 residues. CDR3 in DNA: TGTGCCAGCAGCATAACCGGGACGGAGACTTATGGCTACACCTTC. Amino acids: CASSITGTETYGYTF.

This clone was counted between two and nine times. The chain uses TRBV6-6 and TRBJ2-7; no reliable D call. CDR1 is MNHNY, CDR2 SVGAGI, per germline (reference sequence). Trimming took 5 bases from V and 6 from J, leaving 11 bases between them. The CDR3 is 12 amino acids. This CDR3 is CASSPSYGEQYF. In DNA, the CDR3 is TGTGCCAGCAGTCCATCATATGGCGAGCAGTACTTC.

This clone was observed a few times. CDR3 sequence reads: CSVLVQVSSYNEQFF. DNA for the CDR3: TGCAGCGTTTTAGTACAGGTCTCCTCCTACAATGAGCAGTTCTTC. J is TRBJ2-1 and V is TRBV29-1; D might be TRBD1 (5 bases). Trimming shortened V by 5 bases and J by 0 bases, and 14 bases separated the two germline ends. Germline CDR1 SQVTM, CDR2 ANQGSEA. The CDR3 runs 15 residues.

The CDR3, as DNA: TGCAGCGCCGCAGTGACAGTGAACACCGGGGAGCTGTTTTTT. Translating it yields CSAAVTVNTGELFF. This chain connects TRBV29-1 to TRBJ2-2; perhaps TRBD1 as D (5 bases). The CDR3 is made up of 14 amino acids. Germline-derived CDR1 and CDR2 are SQVTM and ANQGSEA. V gave up 7 bases and J gave up 1 base, with 13 bases separating them.

The table lists this clone with a few counts. The chain carries TRBV5-1 and TRBJ2-7; the match to TRBD1 covers 7 bases. The CDR3 is 14 amino acids. Germline V CDR1 and CDR2: SGHRS, YFSETQ. Trimming cost V 4 bases and J 3 bases; bases outside gene matches: 7. CDR3 residues: CASSGEGQVYEQYF. The DNA of the CDR3 is TGCGCCAGCAGCGGAGAAGGACAGGTCTACGAGCAGTACTTC.

This clone was observed a few times. The chain employs TRBV30 and TRBJ1-2; TRBD1 is a possible D gene (5 bases). The CDR3 loop spans 14 amino acids. Trimming took off 0 bases at V and 7 bases at J, with 15 bases between the two ends. Germline CDR1 GTSNPN, CDR2 SVGIG (reference sequence). CDR3: CAWSVQGVFSGYTF. The CDR3 DNA reads TGTGCCTGGAGTGTCCAGGGAGTTTTTTCTGGCTACACCTTC.

CDR3 sequence (DNA): TGTGCCAGCAGCCCACGACAGGGAATTCCAAATGAGCAGTTCTTC. It codes for CASSPRQGIPNEQFF. The V call is TRBV4-2, the J call TRBJ2-1, with 7 nucleotides matching TRBD1. V lost 4 bases, J lost 7 bases, and 10 bases stayed unmatched. Germline values: CDR1 LGHNA, CDR2 YNFKEQ. CDR3 length equals 15 residues.

The genes are TRBV5-1 and TRBJ2-5, with D possibly TRBD1 on 6 matching bases. Trimming shortened V by 0 bases and J by 4 bases, and 10 bases separated the two germline ends. The CDR3 length is 14 residues. The germline gives CDR1 SGHRS, CDR2 YFSETQ. The CDR3 is CASSLEDSGETQYF. DNA for the CDR3: TGCGCCAGCAGCTTGGAGGACAGTGGAGAGACCCAGTACTTC.